The rows below give T cell receptor beta chains drawn from one sample of a study of graft-versus-host responses after intestinal transplantation. The protocol was immunoSEQ multiplex PCR, while the TCRdb copy is restricted to in-frame clones and leaves out a portion. The sample consists of tens of thousands of clones, approximately 94% of them appearing once. Antigens for these TCRs are unknown. Sequenced material: unstimulated CD8+ T cells sorted from spleen or lymph node cells, taken before intestinal transplant. The receptor source for this set is a human donor who received an intestinal transplant. Both conserved end residues are part of each CDR3. The order of the fields is CDR3 DNA, CDR3 protein, D gene, V gene, J gene, clone size. A D gene is named only where the DNA matches it firmly. The size of a clone is reported for some rows only, either as once, few or many, or as a class for expanded clones.

TGCGCCAGCAGTGTGGGGACAGGGCTTTTCCACGAGCAGTACTTC,CASSVGTGLFHEQYF,TRBD1,TRBV10-1,TRBJ2-7,.
TGTGCCAGCAGACCGGACCCAACTGGAAACACCATATATTTT,CASRPDPTGNTIYF,.,TRBV6-5,TRBJ1-3,few
TGTGCCAGCAGTCGCCCCCAGAGGGATGAAAAACTGTTTTTT,CASSRPQRDEKLFF,.,TRBV7-9,TRBJ1-4,.
TGTGCCAGCAGCTTGGAAGCCCCGGATGAGCAGTTCTTC,CASSLEAPDEQFF,.,TRBV7-6,TRBJ2-1,.
TGTGCCAGCAGCTTCTGGGTAGCTACACAAGAGACCCAGTACTTC,CASSFWVATQETQYF,.,TRBV7-2,TRBJ2-5,.
TGTGCCAGCAGCCTCGGGACGATGAACACTGAAGCTTTCTTT,CASSLGTMNTEAFF,.,TRBV5-8,TRBJ1-1,.
TGTGCCAGCAGCTTACCCAAGCGGGGCGGGAGAGACACCCCCTACAACTACAATGAGCAGTTCTTC,CASSLPKRGGRDTPYNYNEQFF,TRBD2,TRBV7-8,TRBJ2-1,.
TGTGCCAGCAGGAGGGGACTAGCGGGAGACTACAATGAGCAGTTCTTC,CASRRGLAGDYNEQFF,TRBD2,TRBV2,TRBJ2-1,.
TGTGCCAGCACAGACAGAGACCAAGAGACCCAGTACTTC,CASTDRDQETQYF,.,TRBV5-4,TRBJ2-5,.
TGCGCCAGCAGCCAAGGGTACATGAACACTGAAGCTTTCTTT,CASSQGYMNTEAFF,.,TRBV4-1,TRBJ1-1,.
TGTGCCAGCAGTTCCGGACTAGCGGGATTCAATGAGCAGTTCTTC,CASSSGLAGFNEQFF,TRBD2,TRBV28,TRBJ2-1,.
TGTGCCAGCAGTTACGGTCCTTTAAACACTGAAGCTTTCTTT,CASSYGPLNTEAFF,.,TRBV6-5,TRBJ1-1,.
TGCGCCAGCAGCTTGGTTTTAGCGGGAGGGCCGAACACAGATACGCAGTATTTT,CASSLVLAGGPNTDTQYF,TRBD2,TRBV5-1,TRBJ2-3,.
TGTGCCAGCAGTGTCCCTACAGGGAACACTGAAGCTTTCTTT,CASSVPTGNTEAFF,.,TRBV2,TRBJ1-1,.
TGCGCCAGCAGCTTTGGGCAGAACACTGAAGCTTTCTTT,CASSFGQNTEAFF,.,TRBV5-1,TRBJ1-1,.
TGCGCCAGCAGCCAAGAGAGGGGGGAAGGATCCGAGCAGTACTTC,CASSQERGEGSEQYF,.,TRBV4-1,TRBJ2-7,.
TGTGCCATCACTACTCGCTTGAACACCGGGGAGCTGTTTTTT,CAITTRLNTGELFF,.,TRBV10-3,TRBJ2-2,once
TGCGCCAGCAGCTTGGGACCCTACTACGAGCAGTACTTC,CASSLGPYYEQYF,.,TRBV5-1,TRBJ2-7,.
TGTGCCAGCAGTTTATCGGCAGGGGGCTTGTACGAGCAGTACTTC,CASSLSAGGLYEQYF,TRBD1,TRBV27,TRBJ2-7,.
TGTGCCAGCTCAGAGGTCGTCAACACCGGGGAGCTGTTTTTT,CASSEVVNTGELFF,.,TRBV18,TRBJ2-2,.
TGCGCAGGGGCAGGGGTTAACACCGGGGAGCTGTTTTTT,CAGAGVNTGELFF,.,TRBV29-1,TRBJ2-2,.
TGTGCCAGCAGAAAGTTTACCCCCGACTACGAGCAGTACTTC,CASRKFTPDYEQYF,.,TRBV5-5,TRBJ2-7,.
TGTGCCAGCAGTTTCAAGACGGGGGACGAGCAGTACTTC,CASSFKTGDEQYF,.,TRBV27,TRBJ2-7,.
TGTGCCAGCTCACCCATTAGGACCGAGGGCAATCAGCCCCAGCATTTT,CASSPIRTEGNQPQHF,.,TRBV18,TRBJ1-5,.
TGTGCCAGCAGTCTCACAGGGGTGGGTCAGCCCCAGCATTTT,CASSLTGVGQPQHF,TRBD1,TRBV28,TRBJ1-5,.
TGTGCCAGCAGCTCCCGGGACAGCCCCTACGAGCAGTACTTC,CASSSRDSPYEQYF,TRBD1,TRBV5-4,TRBJ2-7,.
TGTGCCAGCAGCTTGGGCAGGGCAGATACGCAGTATTTT,CASSLGRADTQYF,.,TRBV5-4,TRBJ2-3,.
TGCGCCAGCAGCTTTGGGTGGGCCTACGAGCAGTACTTC,CASSFGWAYEQYF,.,TRBV5-1,TRBJ2-7,.
TGTGCCAGCAGTTACAATGGTGACACCGGCACCTACGAGCAGTACTTC,CASSYNGDTGTYEQYF,.,TRBV6-5,TRBJ2-7,.
TGTGCCATCAGTGAGTCGGAGACTAGCGAGATCTACGAGCAGTACTTC,CAISESETSEIYEQYF,TRBD2,TRBV10-3,TRBJ2-7,.
TGCGCCAGCAGCTCGACTAGCGGGAGGTCCTACGAGCAGTACTTC,CASSSTSGRSYEQYF,TRBD2,TRBV5-1,TRBJ2-7,.
TGTGCCACCCGCCACGGGGGTTTTTCCCCCGAAGCTTTCTTT,CATRHGGFSPEAFF,.,TRBV27,TRBJ1-1,.
TGTGCCAGCAGCCAAGCCCAAGTAGTTAGCGGGAGGCCCAGAGACTTC,CASSQAQVVSGRPRDF,TRBD2,TRBV14,TRBJ2-7,.
TGTGCCAGCAGTTTATGGGCTAGCGGGAGGGCCCTCGGAGAGACCCAGTACTTC,CASSLWASGRALGETQYF,TRBD2,TRBV27,TRBJ2-5,once
TGCGCCAGCAGCTTGGCTTGGACAGGGGACTACGAGCAGTACTTC,CASSLAWTGDYEQYF,TRBD1,TRBV5-1,TRBJ2-7,.
TGCGCCAGCAGCTTATTATCCCAACCGCCCTACGAGCAGTACTTC,CASSLLSQPPYEQYF,.,TRBV5-1,TRBJ2-7,.
TGTGCCAGCAGCCACGGGATAGCGGGAAGGGTGACAGATACGCAGTATTTT,CASSHGIAGRVTDTQYF,TRBD2,TRBV5-8,TRBJ2-3,few
TGTGCCACGGCGGACACTACGCCAGCGGGAGAGAGTGGTGAGCAGTTCTTC,CATADTTPAGESGEQFF,TRBD2,TRBV10-3,TRBJ2-1,.
TGTGCCAGCAGCCTCGAGACAGGACTAGGAAACACCATATATTTT,CASSLETGLGNTIYF,.,TRBV5-6,TRBJ1-3,.
TGTGCCAGCAGCGGGGACGTTAGCCCCTACGAGCAGTACTTC,CASSGDVSPYEQYF,.,TRBV6-6,TRBJ2-7,.
TGTGCCAGCAGTTACAGGGACTACTCCTACGAGCAGTACTTC,CASSYRDYSYEQYF,TRBD2,TRBV6-5,TRBJ2-7,.
TGTGCCAGCAGCCCAGATCGACTACAAGAGACCCAGTACTTC,CASSPDRLQETQYF,.,TRBV28,TRBJ2-5,.
TGTGCCAGCAGCTTAGCGCCAGAAGATCTAACTAATGAAAAACTGTTTTTT,CASSLAPEDLTNEKLFF,.,TRBV7-9,TRBJ1-4,once
TGTGCCAGCAGCTTGGACACGGGGCACCCCTACGAGCAGTACTTC,CASSLDTGHPYEQYF,.,TRBV5-6,TRBJ2-7,.
TGTGCCAGCAGTGAATTGTCAGGGGCTGGGCAATTTGAGCAGTTCTTC,CASSELSGAGQFEQFF,.,TRBV6-1,TRBJ2-1,.
TGTGCCAGCAGTGCACGAACAGGGTTTGCTAATGAAAAACTGTTTTTT,CASSARTGFANEKLFF,.,TRBV6-1,TRBJ1-4,.
TGCGCCAGCAGCTTCACAGGGGTCGGGATATCCACAGATACGCAGTATTTT,CASSFTGVGISTDTQYF,TRBD1,TRBV5-1,TRBJ2-3,.
TGCGCCAGCAGCTCCAGGACTAGCTTCACAGATACGCAGTATTTT,CASSSRTSFTDTQYF,TRBD2,TRBV5-1,TRBJ2-3,.
TGCAGCGCAGCTAGCGGGAGGCCACCCTTTGCGAGGTTCTTC,CSAASGRPPFARFF,TRBD2,TRBV29-1,TRBJ2-1,.
TGCGCCAGCAGCCAAGAAGGACTAGCGGGAGTAGGAGCCCAAGAGACCCAGTACTTC,CASSQEGLAGVGAQETQYF,TRBD2,TRBV4-1,TRBJ2-5,.
TGTGCCAGCAGCTTCGGGACAGGGGATCCCTACGAGCAGTACTTC,CASSFGTGDPYEQYF,TRBD1,TRBV11-2,TRBJ2-7,.
TGTGCCAGCAGTGTGTCTGGGTACTACGAGCAGTACTTC,CASSVSGYYEQYF,.,TRBV2,TRBJ2-7,.
TGTGCCAGCAGCGCGGGACTAGCGGTTCTGGGTTACAATGAGCAGTTCTTC,CASSAGLAVLGYNEQFF,TRBD2,TRBV27,TRBJ2-1,once
TGTGCCAGCACACAGGGTATGGATCAGCCCCAGCATTTT,CASTQGMDQPQHF,.,TRBV6-5,TRBJ1-5,.
TGTGCCAGCAGCAAAGGGGCTAGCGGGAAGGACGAGCAGTACTTC,CASSKGASGKDEQYF,TRBD2,TRBV11-3,TRBJ2-7,.
TGTGCCATCAGTGGCGGACAGGGACCGGACAATGAGCAGTTCTTC,CAISGGQGPDNEQFF,TRBD1,TRBV10-3,TRBJ2-1,.
TGCAGCGCGCCCACAGGGCCTAACACTGAAGCTTTCTTT,CSAPTGPNTEAFF,.,TRBV29-1,TRBJ1-1,.
TGTGCCAGCAGCCAAGGTCAGGGTAGCACAGATACGCAGTATTTT,CASSQGQGSTDTQYF,.,TRBV14,TRBJ2-3,.
TGTGCCAGCAGCCAAGCTAGCGGGGCCTACGAGCAGTACTTC,CASSQASGAYEQYF,TRBD2,TRBV4-2,TRBJ2-7,.